This T cell receptor beta chain was documented in a study of technical replicates of blood from a few donors. Some clones are missing from TCRdb's copy, which holds only in-frame ones; the method was immunoSEQ multiplex PCR. Here the sample spans 45,000 to 60,000 clones, roughly 95% being singletons. This CDR3 spans 15 amino acids. With V trimmed by 6 bases and J by 4 bases, 4 bases remained unmatched. The germline V gene has CDR1 SNHLY and CDR2 FYNNEI. The sequenced sample consisted of T cells isolated from PBMCs. The clonotype originates from a human donor in good health. The V gene is TRBV2, the J gene TRBJ1-3; 12 bases align to TRBD1. CDR3 bases: TGTGCCAGCAGGGGGACAGGGGGCGCCGGAAACACCATATATTTT. Protein sequence: CASRGTGGAGNTIYF. Together with reference TRBV2 and TRBJ1-3, the CDR3 gives the full variable domain: EPEVTQTPSHQVTQMGQEVILRCVPISNHLYFYWYRQILGQKVEFLVSFYNNEISEKSEIFDDQFSVERPDGSNFTLKIRSTKLEDSAMYFCASRGTGGAGNTIYFGEGSWLTVV.